A single sample gave rise to the 30 T cell receptor beta chains below, sequenced in a study of T cell responses to AZD1222 COVID-19 vaccine. Method: immunoSEQ multiplex PCR; TCRdb's copy keeps in-frame clones and lacks some. Seen here are about 180,000 clones, around 93% observed once, and the top ten hold around 1.8%. The sample was peripheral blood, taken on day 0 of AZD1222 vaccination. These receptors were collected from an adult in good health.

V gene TRBV10-1 combines with J gene TRBJ2-2; D gene ambiguous. The CDR3 has 14 amino acids. V dropped 3 bases and J dropped 3 bases, with 8 bases sitting between them. Germline lookup yields CDR1 WNHNN and CDR2 SYGVQD (reference sequence). The CDR3 loop reads CASSDRLYTGELFF. CDR3 in DNA: TGCGCCAGCAGTGATCGCCTATACACCGGGGAGCTGTTTTTT.

J is TRBJ2-2 and V is TRBV27; D might be TRBD1 (5 bases). The CDR3 consists of 15 residues. Germline values: CDR1 MNHEY, CDR2 SMNVEV (reference sequence). Trimming removed 2 bases from V and 4 bases from J, with 11 bases in between. CDR3 protein: CASSLQGSGTGELFF. CDR3 coding DNA: TGTGCCAGCAGTTTACAGGGAAGTGGCACCGGGGAGCTGTTTTTT.

This chain joins TRBV7-2 and TRBJ1-2, with a possible D match to TRBD1 (5 bases). From germline, CDR1 is SGHTA and CDR2 FQGNSA. The CDR3 consists of 15 residues. V was cut by 5 bases and J by 3 bases, with 16 bases left in between. CDR3 loop: CASSPRPGGYYGYTF. The CDR3, as DNA: TGTGCCAGCAGCCCGCGCCCCGGGGGATACTATGGCTACACCTTC. Drawing the rest from reference TRBV7-2 and TRBJ1-2, the complete variable domain is GAGVSQSPSNKVTEKGKDVELRCDPISGHTALYWYRQSLGQGLEFLIYFQGNSAPDKSGLPSDRFSAERTGGSVSTLTIQRTQQEDSAVYLCASSPRPGGYYGYTFGSGTRLTVV.

Here the CDR3 reads CASSLNRVETQYF. DNA of the CDR3: TGTGCCAGCAGTTTAAACAGGGTGGAGACCCAGTACTTC. V and J are TRBV12-3 or TRBV12-4 and TRBJ2-5; a possible D gene is TRBD1 (6 bases). V was pared by 2 bases and J by 5 bases, with 9 bases between. The length of the CDR3 is 13 residues.

CDR3: CASSEEISRGYTF. The CDR3 bases are TGTGCCAGCAGTGAAGAGATCAGCCGTGGCTACACCTTC. The gene calls are TRBV6-1 and TRBJ1-2, with D uncertain. The ends were cut back, 1 base at V and 7 bases at J, with 10 bases in the middle. The length of the CDR3 is 13 residues. The germline V gene encodes CDR1 MNHNS and CDR2 SASEGT.

The V call is TRBV4-1, the J call TRBJ2-1, with TRBD2 as a possible D gene (5 bases). The CDR3 is 19 residues long. Deletions cut 0 bases from V and 1 base from J, with 19 bases between. Germline-derived CDR1 and CDR2 are MGHRA and YSYEKL. The chain's CDR3 is CASSQDTSGYPTSYNEQFF. The DNA for the CDR3 is TGCGCCAGCAGCCAAGATACGAGCGGCTACCCAACGTCCTACAATGAGCAGTTCTTC.

This sequence joins TRBV19 and TRBJ1-2, with a tentative D call TRBD1 (6 bases). Trimming pared 5 bases from V and 2 bases from J, leaving 15 bases between. The CDR3 runs 15 residues. Germline CDR1 and CDR2: LNHDA and SQIVND (reference sequence). The CDR3 reads CASSPRQDKNYGYTF. DNA of the CDR3: TGTGCCAGTAGTCCCAGACAGGACAAGAACTATGGCTACACCTTC.

J is TRBJ1-6 and V is TRBV28, with 8 bases lining up with TRBD1. The CDR3 contains 15 residues. Trimming took 3 bases from V and 14 from J; bases not matched to a gene: 12. Per the germline V gene, CDR1 is MDHEN and CDR2 is SYDVKM. CDR3: CASSLHGTGPLSLHF. CDR3 coding DNA: TGTGCCAGCAGTTTGCACGGGACAGGCCCCCTTTCCCTCCACTTT.

This chain links TRBV6-5 with TRBJ2-7, with 10 bases aligning to TRBD2. With 2 bases clipped from V and 3 bases from J, the junction kept 7 bases outside the gene matches. The CDR3 has 16 residues. Germline V gives CDR1 MNHEY, CDR2 SVGAGI. The CDR3 nucleotides read TGTGCCAGCAGTTACCCACCTAGCGGGGGTGTCTACGAGCAGTACTTC. This codes for CASSYPPSGGVYEQYF.

J is TRBJ1-3 and V is TRBV7-6; D unresolved. Trimming stripped 1 base from V and 2 bases from J, with 12 bases between. There are 16 residues in the CDR3. The germline V gene encodes CDR1 SGHVS and CDR2 FNYEAQ. The CDR3 loop reads CASSLGHGGPGNTIYF. The CDR3 DNA reads TGTGCCAGCAGCTTAGGGCACGGCGGACCTGGAAACACCATATATTTT.

The rearrangement links TRBV5-1 to TRBJ2-7; 7 bases are shared with TRBD1. CDR1 and CDR2 from the germline V gene are SGHRS and YFSETQ. Trimming removed 0 bases from V and 1 base from J; junction bases left unmatched: 4. The CDR3 has 15 residues. In DNA, the CDR3 is TGCGCCAGCAGCTTGGTGGTCAGGGGGTCCTACGAGCAGTACTTC. It yields the protein CASSLVVRGSYEQYF.

The rearrangement links TRBV2 to TRBJ2-1, with D hard to call. Germline V gene lookup returns CDR1 SNHLY and CDR2 FYNNEI. Trimming removed 6 bases at V and 8 bases at J, with 17 bases between. The CDR3 length is 14 residues. The CDR3 protein is CASSANLSGYEQFF. The CDR3 bases are TGTGCCAGCAGCGCAAATCTCTCGGGCTATGAGCAGTTCTTC. The entire variable domain, with the rest obtained from reference TRBV2 and TRBJ2-1, is as follows: EPEVTQTPSHQVTQMGQEVILRCVPISNHLYFYWYRQILGQKVEFLVSFYNNEISEKSEIFDDQFSVERPDGSNFTLKIRSTKLEDSAMYFCASSANLSGYEQFFGPGTRLTVL.

The chain carries TRBV7-2 and TRBJ2-3; 10 bases line up with TRBD1. V was clipped by 5 bases and J by 6 bases; unmatched bases: 20. The CDR3 runs to 19 residues. The germline V gene has CDR1 SGHTA and CDR2 FQGNSA. CDR3 DNA sequence: TGTGCCAGCAGCCCGACCGGGAGGGGCGGGACAGGGGTTAGGGATACGCAGTATTTT. This codes for CASSPTGRGGTGVRDTQYF.

The V and J genes are TRBV19 and TRBJ1-4, with D possibly matching TRBD1 (5 bases). V was shortened by 7 bases and J by 7 bases, with 16 bases between the two germline ends. This CDR3 spans 14 amino acids. Germline assignment: CDR1 LNHDA and CDR2 SQIVND (reference sequence). The CDR3 sequence: CASTDTRVGEKLFF. The CDR3 nucleotides are TGTGCCAGTACCGATACCAGGGTTGGTGAAAAACTGTTTTTT.

J is TRBJ1-2 and V is TRBV6-5; 7 bases map to TRBD1. Per the germline V gene, CDR1 is MNHEY and CDR2 is SVGAGI. The CDR3 spans 13 residues. V trimming: 8 bases; J trimming: 3 bases; junction bases outside the gene matches: 6. This CDR3 reads CASAPRGDYGYTF. The DNA of the CDR3 is TGTGCCAGCGCCCCCAGGGGGGACTATGGCTACACCTTC.

The chain combines TRBV30 with TRBJ1-2; D not resolved. Germline CDR1 reads GTSNPN; CDR2 reads SVGIG (reference sequence). This CDR3 spans 11 amino acids. V was pared by 4 bases and J by 3 bases, with 6 bases between. The CDR3 DNA sequence: TGTGCCTGGAAGCTAGACTATGGCTACACCTTC. It is translated as CAWKLDYGYTF.

This clone was detected only a few times. The chain links TRBV10-1 to TRBJ2-5; D remains unclear. The V end was cut by 2 bases, the J end by 8 bases, with 6 bases between. CDR1 and CDR2 from the germline V gene are WNHNN and SYGVQD (reference sequence). CDR3 length equals 11 residues. As DNA, the CDR3 is TGCGCCAGCAGTGAGCCCAGTACCCAGTACTTC. Amino acid sequence: CASSEPSTQYF.

The chain carries TRBV21-1 and TRBJ2-7; TRBD2, the D gene given by the table, was not confirmed from the DNA. TRBV21-1 is flagged as a pseudogene. This CDR3 comprises 15 residues. The chain's CDR3 is CASSSRGLFFYEQYF. The CDR3 nucleotides are TGTGCCAGCAGCAGCCGAGGGCTATTTTTCTACGAGCAGTACTTC.

The J gene is TRBJ2-3, the V gene TRBV7-2; tentative D call: TRBD2 (6 bases). The germline gives CDR1 SGHTA, CDR2 FQGNSA. Trimming removed 5 bases from V and 5 bases from J, with 17 bases in between. The CDR3 has 15 residues. In nucleotides, the CDR3 is TGTGCCAGCAGCCCCTCGTTGGGGCGGGGAGATACGCAGTATTTT. It specifies CASSPSLGRGDTQYF.

The chain recombines TRBV28 with TRBJ2-3, with 10 bases matching TRBD2. This CDR3 contains 14 residues. CDR1 is MDHEN, CDR2 SYDVKM, per germline. The ends lost 8 bases at V and 5 bases at J; junction bases unmatched: 7. The CDR3 is CASSTLAGVDTQYF. DNA for the CDR3: TGTGCCAGCTCGACTCTAGCGGGGGTAGATACGCAGTATTTT.

J is TRBJ1-1 and V is TRBV10-3; D may be TRBD1 (5 bases). Germline CDR1 is ENHRY and CDR2 is SYGVKD. The CDR3 consists of 12 residues. V was clipped by 5 bases and J by 8 bases, with 12 bases between them. CDR3 DNA sequence: TGTGCCATCAGTCAGGACGGGACGGAAGCTTTCTTT. It encodes CAISQDGTEAFF.

The rearrangement joins TRBV5-1 to TRBJ1-4; 9 positions agree with TRBD1. CDR1 SGHRS and CDR2 YFSETQ come from the germline V gene. The CDR3 loop spans 15 amino acids. J was trimmed by 7 bases and V by 3 bases; bases with no gene match: 7. The CDR3 DNA is TGCGCCAGCAGCTCGACCGGGACAGGGCCTGAAAAACTGTTTTTT. It codes for CASSSTGTGPEKLFF.

CDR3: CASSEAGGALNTEAFF. The DNA for the CDR3 is TGTGCCAGCAGCGAAGCAGGGGGGGCCCTGAACACTGAAGCTTTCTTT. The chain joins TRBV5-6 to TRBJ1-1; 7 positions match TRBD1. Germline V CDR1 and CDR2: SGHDT, YYEEEE. With 4 bases clipped from V and 0 bases from J, the junction kept 9 bases outside the gene matches. This CDR3 is 16 amino acids long.

J is TRBJ1-2 and V is TRBV10-1; D gene unclear. There are 15 residues in the CDR3. V lost 7 bases, J lost 1 base, and 16 bases lay in between. In germline, CDR1 is WNHNN, CDR2 SYGVQD (reference sequence). The CDR3 sequence is CASNREAALNYGYTF. The DNA of the CDR3 is TGCGCCAGCAATCGTGAAGCAGCTCTTAACTATGGCTACACCTTC.

The V and J genes are TRBV28 and TRBJ1-5, with unresolved D. This CDR3 has 14 amino acids. Germline loops: CDR1 MDHEN, CDR2 SYDVKM. V lost 2 bases and J 4 bases, leaving 9 bases between the germline ends. DNA of the CDR3: TGTGCCAGCAGTTTACGGTGGGGAAATCAGCCCCAGCATTTT. It translates to CASSLRWGNQPQHF.

This chain connects TRBV6-5 to TRBJ1-2; unclear D gene. Between the trimmed V and J ends, which lost 4 bases and 2 bases, there was a span of 14 bases. The CDR3 has 15 amino acids. Germline CDR1 and CDR2: MNHEY and SVGAGI. For the CDR3, the DNA is TGTGCCAGCAGTTTTAGAGGCAGACCGAACTATGGCTACACCTTC. Translated, it gives CASSFRGRPNYGYTF.

The V gene is TRBV7-9, the J gene TRBJ2-2, with a weak D call TRBD1 (6 bases). The CDR3 covers 15 residues. Germline CDR1 is SEHNR and CDR2 is FQNEAQ (reference sequence). Trimming took 5 bases from V and 3 from J, leaving 13 bases between them. CDR3 residues: CASSPRGGDTGELFF. CDR3 DNA: TGTGCCAGCAGCCCCAGAGGGGGTGACACCGGGGAGCTGTTTTTT.

The chain recombines TRBV10-3 with TRBJ2-1; no clear D gene. Trimming removed 0 bases from V and 5 bases from J, with 8 bases in between. In germline, CDR1 is ENHRY, CDR2 SYGVKD. The CDR3 has 14 residues. CDR3 sequence: CAISESGGNNEQFF. Written as DNA, the CDR3 is TGTGCCATCAGTGAGTCGGGCGGAAACAATGAGCAGTTCTTC.

CDR3 nucleotide sequence: TGTGCCAGTAGTATTAATCGGGACATATCGAACACTGAAGCTTTCTTT. It codes for CASSINRDISNTEAFF. This chain joins TRBV19 and TRBJ1-1; D might be TRBD1 (6 bases). Trimming pared 3 bases from V and 1 base from J, leaving 15 bases between. Germline CDR1 reads LNHDA; CDR2 reads SQIVND (reference sequence). This CDR3 has 16 residues.

This clone was detected only once. The chain employs TRBV5-1 and TRBJ2-1, with a weak D call TRBD1 (7 bases). The CDR3 extends over 15 amino acids. Between the trimmed V and J ends, which lost 4 bases and 3 bases, there was a span of 14 bases. The germline CDR1 and CDR2 sequences are SGHRS and YFSETQ. The CDR3 reads CASSLGGQNYNEQFF. The CDR3 bases are TGCGCCAGCAGCCTGGGGGGACAGAACTACAATGAGCAGTTCTTC.